The 10 T cell receptor beta chains below were found in one sample sequenced in a study of cytotoxic CD8 clonotypes in ibrutinib-treated CLL. The method was immunoSEQ multiplex PCR; TCRdb's version includes in-frame clones alone and lacks a portion of them. Of 75,000 to 90,000 clones in the sample, roughly 85% are singletons; the top ten hold 38%. The material was PBMCs, obtained after 24 months of ibrutinib treatment. All receptors come from a human donor with chronic lymphocytic leukemia.

This clone was picked up a small number of times. The chain joins TRBV10-3 to TRBJ1-5; 10 bases match TRBD1. Per germline, CDR1 ENHRY and CDR2 SYGVKD. This CDR3 comprises 16 residues. Losses at the gene ends were 5 bases for V and 2 bases for J; bases not matched to a gene: 6. The CDR3 DNA reads as TGTGCCATCAGTCGGGACAGGGGAGATGGCAATCAGCCCCAGCATTTT. As protein: CAISRDRGDGNQPQHF.

The chain links TRBV9 to TRBJ2-3; tentative D call: TRBD2 (5 bases). Trimming pared 3 bases from V and 0 bases from J, leaving 11 bases between. Germline CDR1 reads SGDLS; CDR2 reads YYNGEE. This CDR3 has 15 amino acids. CDR3 loop: CASSASSFSTDTQYF. The CDR3 DNA reads as TGTGCCAGCAGCGCCTCTAGCTTTAGCACAGATACGCAGTATTTT.

This chain links TRBV7-9 with TRBJ2-1; 12 positions match TRBD2. The germline CDR1 and CDR2 sequences are SEHNR and FQNEAQ (reference sequence). The CDR3 totals 16 residues. The V gene end was trimmed by 5 bases and the J gene end by 9 bases; junction bases not matched to a gene: 11. Here the CDR3 reads CASSSSSGRAEGEQFF. CDR3 coding DNA: TGTGCCAGCAGCAGTTCTAGCGGGAGGGCCGAGGGTGAGCAGTTCTTC.

This sequence joins TRBV6-6 and TRBJ2-7; D remains ambiguous. Germline lookup yields CDR1 MNHNY and CDR2 SVGAGI (reference sequence). The germline V and J ends were trimmed by 4 bases and 9 bases, with 10 bases remaining between them. CDR3 length equals 11 residues. CDR3 in amino acids: CASSFPPRQYF. The CDR3 nucleotides read TGTGCCAGCAGTTTTCCCCCGAGGCAGTACTTC.

The genes are TRBV4-1 and TRBJ2-1; 15 bases fit TRBD2. Germline V CDR1 and CDR2: MGHRA, YSYEKL. The CDR3 consists of 19 residues. V lost 0 bases and J lost 2; bases outside the gene matches: 5. The CDR3 reads CASSQDQGLAGGPYNEQFF. CDR3 coding DNA: TGCGCCAGCAGCCAAGATCAAGGACTAGCGGGAGGGCCCTACAATGAGCAGTTCTTC.

The chain employs TRBV30 and TRBJ1-6; D not resolved. V lost 5 bases, J lost 0 bases, and 14 bases lay in between. The CDR3 has 16 residues. CDR1 and CDR2 (germline): GTSNPN, SVGIG (reference sequence). CDR3 sequence (DNA): TGTGCCTGGGCGTCGGGGAGGAGCTCCTATAATTCACCCCTCCACTTT. Protein sequence: CAWASGRSSYNSPLHF.

The J gene is TRBJ1-1, the V gene TRBV5-6; D unresolved. Germline values: CDR1 SGHDT, CDR2 YYEEEE. The CDR3 runs to 15 residues. V shed 2 bases and J shed 2 bases, with 13 bases lying between them. This CDR3 reads CASSFLGQFNTEAFF. In DNA form, the CDR3 reads TGTGCCAGCAGCTTTCTCGGGCAGTTTAACACTGAAGCTTTCTTT.

The chain recombines TRBV27 with TRBJ2-5; 8 positions agree with TRBD2. The CDR3 totals 16 residues. V was clipped by 6 bases and J by 4 bases; unmatched bases: 13. Germline V CDR1 and CDR2: MNHEY, SMNVEV (reference sequence). CDR3 in amino acids: CASRSPGGGTRETQYF. The CDR3 bases are TGTGCCAGCAGATCCCCTGGCGGGGGGACCAGAGAGACCCAGTACTTC.

This clone appeared once. The chain employs TRBV7-9 and TRBJ1-2; D gene unclear. CDR3 length: 13 amino acids. V shed 1 base and J shed 8 bases, with 11 bases lying between them. The V gene's germline CDR1 is SEHNR and CDR2 FQNEAQ (reference sequence). The CDR3 nucleotides are TGTGCCAGCAGCTTAGTATCGGGATACGGCTACACCTTC. This gives the protein CASSLVSGYGYTF.

The rearrangement joins TRBV9 to TRBJ2-1, with 11 bases that match TRBD2. CDR1 is SGDLS and CDR2 is YYNGEE in the germline V gene. The CDR3 runs 15 residues. V trimming: 6 bases; J trimming: 4 bases; junction bases outside the gene matches: 6. The CDR3 is CASTEASGRYNEQFF. The CDR3, as DNA: TGTGCCAGCACCGAAGCTAGCGGGAGGTACAATGAGCAGTTCTTC.